One and the same sample provided the 7 T cell receptor beta chains below, sequenced in a study of OX40 agonist ivuxolimab in advanced cancers. Sequencing used immunoSEQ multiplex PCR; TCRdb keeps in-frame clones, though not all of them. The data show about 110,000 clones, with around 90% seen just once and approximately 0.69% held by the top ten. Source: CD4+ or CD8+ T cells sorted from blood, taken in a trial of the OX40 agonist ivuxolimab. The receptors derive from an adult with an advanced solid tumor such as melanoma, head and neck, liver or kidney cancer.

The chain joins TRBV7-9 to TRBJ2-7, with D maybe TRBD2 (5 bases). The germline V gene has CDR1 SEHNR and CDR2 FQNEAQ (reference sequence). V dropped 3 bases and J dropped 1 base, with 10 bases sitting between them. CDR3 length: 14 amino acids. CDR3 in amino acids: CASSLISGSYEQYF. CDR3 in DNA: TGTGCCAGCAGCTTGATAAGCGGATCCTACGAGCAGTACTTC.

Written as DNA, the CDR3 is TGTGCCAGCAGCCTTGGGGCAGGGAACAATGAGCAGTTCTTC. As protein: CASSLGAGNNEQFF. The chain recombines TRBV14 with TRBJ2-1; TRBD1 is a possible D gene (5 bases). CDR3 length: 14 amino acids. Looked up from germline, CDR1 is SGHDN and CDR2 is FVKESK. Trimming removed 4 bases at V and 5 bases at J, with 12 bases between.

V usage is TRBV5-4 and J usage is TRBJ2-3, with TRBD2 as a possible D gene (6 bases). Germline loops: CDR1 SGHNT, CDR2 YYREEE (reference sequence). V shed 2 bases and J shed 0 bases, with 16 bases lying between them. CDR3 length: 17 amino acids. The CDR3 reads CASSFSGSGISTDTQYF. The CDR3 DNA reads TGTGCCAGCAGCTTTTCCGGGAGTGGAATTAGCACAGATACGCAGTATTTT.

V gene TRBV16 combines with J gene TRBJ1-3; TRBD1 aligns across 7 bases. J lost 1 base, V lost 5 bases, and 5 bases had no gene match. The CDR3 extends over 15 amino acids. Germline V lookup: CDR1 KGHSY, CDR2 FQNENV. DNA for the CDR3: TGTGCCAGCAGCGGCTTGACAGGGTCTGGAAACACCATATATTTT. This sequence encodes CASSGLTGSGNTIYF.

This clone was picked up one time. This chain links TRBV18 with TRBJ1-5; 7 bases map to TRBD1. CDR3 length equals 14 residues. V was pared by 6 bases and J by 0 bases, with 2 bases of the junction left unmatched. Germline V gene data show CDR1 as KGHSH and CDR2 as LQKENI. The CDR3 nucleotides are TGTGCCAGCTCGCAGGGGGTTAGCAATCAGCCCCAGCATTTT. Its translation is CASSQGVSNQPQHF. Drawing the rest from reference TRBV18 and TRBJ1-5, the complete variable domain is NAGVMQNPRHLVRRRGQEARLRCSPMKGHSHVYWYRQLPEEGLKFMVYLQKENIIDESGMPKERFSAEFPKEGPSILRIQQVVRGDSAAYFCASSQGVSNQPQHFGDGTRLSIL.

The chain recombines TRBV11-3 with TRBJ2-1; 8 bases fit TRBD2. Looked up from germline, CDR1 is SGHNT and CDR2 is YENEEA. With 0 bases clipped from V and 9 bases from J, the junction kept 10 bases outside the gene matches. The CDR3 loop spans 16 amino acids. The DNA for the CDR3 is TGTGCCAGCAGCTTAGATCTCGGGAGGGACTTGGGTGAGCAGTTCTTC. It is translated as CASSLDLGRDLGEQFF.

The gene calls are TRBV5-1 and TRBJ1-4, with 7 bases that match TRBD1. V was clipped by 7 bases and J by 5 bases; unmatched bases: 8. The CDR3 has 14 residues. Germline CDR1 and CDR2: SGHRS and YFSETQ. CDR3: CASQVGTANEKLFF. As DNA, the CDR3 is TGCGCCAGCCAAGTAGGGACAGCGAATGAAAAACTGTTTTTT.